Below, 9 T cell receptor beta chains from the same sample are listed, as sequenced in a study of shared T cell receptors in the human thymus. Sequencing used immunoSEQ multiplex PCR; TCRdb keeps in-frame clones, though not all of them. This sample has more than 550,000 clones, with more than 70% found just once. These data also formed part of another study, on human thymus T cells.

Sequenced sample: thymocytes. Every receptor here comes from a boy younger than two with a congenital heart defect.

The chain joins TRBV10-2 to TRBJ2-3, with 11 bases lining up with TRBD2. The V gene end was trimmed by 4 bases and the J gene end by 5 bases; junction bases not matched to a gene: 8. Germline loops: CDR1 WSHSY, CDR2 SAAADI. This CDR3 has 16 residues. Here the CDR3 DNA reads TGCGCCAGCAGTGGGAGTAGCGGGAGGGTAGAAGATACGCAGTATTTT. Translated: CASSGSSGRVEDTQYF.

The chain uses TRBV5-1 and TRBJ2-7; a possible D gene is TRBD1 (6 bases). V was trimmed by 4 bases and J by 4 bases, leaving 27 bases between them. This CDR3 is 18 amino acids long. The germline gives CDR1 SGHRS, CDR2 YFSETQ. CDR3 nucleotides: TGCGCCAGCAGCCCGTGGCCGGGACACCCCTCAGTAAGATACGAGCAGTACTTC. It yields the protein CASSPWPGHPSVRYEQYF.

This chain joins TRBV11-2 and TRBJ1-2; D is unclear. The CDR3 contains 17 residues. Deletions cut 1 base from V and 5 bases from J, with 20 bases between. Germline CDR1 SGHAT, CDR2 FQNNGV. CDR3 in DNA: TGTGCCAGCAGCTTAGGGTCTTCGGGAAGGGAGGGTTATGGCTACACCTTC. Protein sequence: CASSLGSSGREGYGYTF.

This CDR3 is CATSRERGRVPETQYF. CDR3 in DNA: TGTGCCACCAGCAGAGAGAGGGGGAGGGTCCCAGAGACCCAGTACTTC. The gene calls are TRBV15 and TRBJ2-5, with D perhaps matching TRBD2 (7 bases). Trimming took 0 bases from V and 4 from J, leaving 15 bases between them. The CDR3 length is 16 residues. CDR1 is LNHNV and CDR2 is YYDKDF in the germline V gene (reference sequence).

The J gene is TRBJ2-7, the V gene TRBV4-3; maybe TRBD2 (6 bases). Trimming pared 0 bases from V and 3 bases from J, leaving 12 bases between. Germline CDR1 is LGHNA and CDR2 is YSLEER. The CDR3 runs to 15 residues. CDR3 sequence reads: CASSQDPRRDYEQYF. In DNA, the CDR3 is TGCGCCAGCAGCCAAGATCCGAGGAGGGACTACGAGCAGTACTTC.

This clone has just one count. V and J are TRBV19 and TRBJ1-5; D is undetermined. The CDR3 extends over 14 amino acids. Germline CDR1 is LNHDA and CDR2 is SQIVND (reference sequence). V lost 3 bases and J lost 3, with 9 bases in between. CDR3 bases: TGTGCCAGTAGTATTTTAGAATTCAATCAGCCCCAGCATTTT. This codes for CASSILEFNQPQHF.

This clone turned up a few times. The J gene is TRBJ2-2, the V gene TRBV28; no firm D call. Between the trimmed V and J ends, which lost 6 bases and 3 bases, there was a span of 11 bases. The CDR3 runs 14 residues. Germline V gives CDR1 MDHEN, CDR2 SYDVKM. The CDR3 region has the DNA TGTGCCAGCAGCCTGACTGCGGACACCGGGGAGCTGTTTTTT. Protein: CASSLTADTGELFF.

The chain uses TRBV18 and TRBJ1-5, with a weak D call TRBD1 (6 bases). Germline CDR1 and CDR2: KGHSH and LQKENI. This CDR3 comprises 14 residues. Trimming took 3 bases from V and 6 from J, leaving 12 bases between them. This chain's CDR3 is CASSPGAPGQPQHF. The CDR3 DNA reads as TGTGCCAGCTCACCGGGGGCTCCGGGTCAGCCCCAGCATTTT.

As concerns this clone: The sample carries other DNA sequences with the same CDR3. The J gene is TRBJ1-2, the V gene TRBV7-9; possible D gene TRBD1, 6 bases. Germline CDR1 is SEHNR and CDR2 is FQNEAQ (reference sequence). The CDR3 is 12 residues long. Trimming removed 3 bases at V and 6 bases at J, with 8 bases between. CDR3 sequence reads: CASSFSGDGYTF. CDR3 bases: TGTGCCAGCAGCTTCTCAGGGGATGGCTACACCTTC.